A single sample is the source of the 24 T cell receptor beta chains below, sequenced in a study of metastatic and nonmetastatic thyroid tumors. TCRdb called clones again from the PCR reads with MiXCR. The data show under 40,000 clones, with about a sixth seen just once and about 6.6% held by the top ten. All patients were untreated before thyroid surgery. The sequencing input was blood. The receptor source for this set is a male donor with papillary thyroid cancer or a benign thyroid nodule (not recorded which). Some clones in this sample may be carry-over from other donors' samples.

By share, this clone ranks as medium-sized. The CDR3 DNA sequence: TGTGCCAGAAACGAGCAGTACTTC. Amino acids: CARNEQYF. V is TRBV27 and J is TRBJ2-7; D is undetermined. CDR3 length: 8 amino acids. Germline CDR1 and CDR2: MNHEY and SMNVEV (reference sequence). V dropped 9 bases and J dropped 5 bases, with 2 bases sitting between them.

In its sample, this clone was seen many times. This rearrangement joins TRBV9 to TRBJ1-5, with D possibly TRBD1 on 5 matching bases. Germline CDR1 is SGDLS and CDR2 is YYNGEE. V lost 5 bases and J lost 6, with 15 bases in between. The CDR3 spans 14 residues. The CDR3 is CASSPARVGQPQHF. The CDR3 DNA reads TGTGCCAGCAGTCCCGCCAGGGTAGGTCAGCCCCAGCATTTT. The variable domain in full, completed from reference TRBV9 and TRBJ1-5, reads DSGVTQTPKHLITATGQRVTLRCSPRSGDLSVYWYQQSLDQGLQFLIQYYNGEERAKGNILERFSAQQFPDLHSELNLSSLELGDSALYFCASSPARVGQPQHFGDGTRLSIL.

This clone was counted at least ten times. The chain's CDR3 is CSASVGALTEAFF. The CDR3 DNA follows: TGCAGTGCTAGTGTGGGGGCGCTGACTGAAGCTTTCTTT. This chain connects TRBV20-1 to TRBJ1-1; perhaps TRBD1 as D (6 bases). CDR1 is DFQATT, CDR2 SNEGSKA, per germline (reference sequence). This CDR3 is built from 13 residues. The germline V and J ends were trimmed by 3 bases and 5 bases, with 13 bases remaining between them.

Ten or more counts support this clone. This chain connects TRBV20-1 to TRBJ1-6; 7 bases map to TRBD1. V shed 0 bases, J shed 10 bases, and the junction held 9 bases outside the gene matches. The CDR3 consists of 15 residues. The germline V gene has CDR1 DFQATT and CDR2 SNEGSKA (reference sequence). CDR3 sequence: CSARERDSGRSPLHF. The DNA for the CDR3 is TGCAGTGCTAGAGAACGGGACAGCGGGCGATCACCCCTCCACTTT.

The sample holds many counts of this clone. The CDR3 sequence is CSAERGGLDSTDTQYF. The CDR3 DNA sequence: TGCAGTGCGGAGCGGGGGGGCTTAGATAGCACAGATACGCAGTATTTT. The chain joins TRBV20-1 to TRBJ2-3; 10 nucleotides agree with TRBD2. Unmatched junction bases numbered 9, after V lost 6 bases and J lost 0 bases. The germline gives CDR1 DFQATT, CDR2 SNEGSKA (reference sequence). This CDR3 region has 16 residues.

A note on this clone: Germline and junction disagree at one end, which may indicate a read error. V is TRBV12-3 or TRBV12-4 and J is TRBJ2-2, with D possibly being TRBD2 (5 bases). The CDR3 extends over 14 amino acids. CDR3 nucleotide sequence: TGTGCCAGCAGTTTCGGCTGGAACACCGGGGAGCTGCTTTTT. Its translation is CASSFGWNTGELLF.

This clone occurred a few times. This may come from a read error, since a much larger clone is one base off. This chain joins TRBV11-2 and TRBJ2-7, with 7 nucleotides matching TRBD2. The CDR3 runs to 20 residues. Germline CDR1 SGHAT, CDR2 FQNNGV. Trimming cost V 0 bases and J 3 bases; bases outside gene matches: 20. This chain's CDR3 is CASSLERWVPCPSGIYEQYF. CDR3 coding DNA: TGTGCCAGCAGCTTAGAGAGGTGGGTTCCTTGCCCCAGCGGGATCTACGAGCAGTACTTC.

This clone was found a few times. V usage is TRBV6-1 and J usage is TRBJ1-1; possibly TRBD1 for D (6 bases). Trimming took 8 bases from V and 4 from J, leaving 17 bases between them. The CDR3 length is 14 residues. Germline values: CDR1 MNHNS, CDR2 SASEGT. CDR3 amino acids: CASSLQGVGTEAFF. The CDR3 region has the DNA TGTGCCAGCTCCCTACAGGGTGTGGGCACTGAAGCTTTCTTT.

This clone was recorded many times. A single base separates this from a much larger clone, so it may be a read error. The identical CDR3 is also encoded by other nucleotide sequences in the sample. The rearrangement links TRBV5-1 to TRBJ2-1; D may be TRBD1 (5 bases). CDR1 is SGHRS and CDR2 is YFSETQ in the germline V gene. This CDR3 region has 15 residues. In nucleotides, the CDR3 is TGCGCCAGTAGCTTAACCCCAGGGTTGGGTAGTGAGCAGTTCTTC. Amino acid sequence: CASSLTPGLGSEQFF.

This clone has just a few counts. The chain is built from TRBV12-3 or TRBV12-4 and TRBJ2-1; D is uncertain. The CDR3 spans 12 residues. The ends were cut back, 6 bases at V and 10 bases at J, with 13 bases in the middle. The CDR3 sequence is CASSGPVGEQFF. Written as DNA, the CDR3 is TGTGCCAGCAGCGGGCCCGTGGGGGAGCAGTTCTTC.

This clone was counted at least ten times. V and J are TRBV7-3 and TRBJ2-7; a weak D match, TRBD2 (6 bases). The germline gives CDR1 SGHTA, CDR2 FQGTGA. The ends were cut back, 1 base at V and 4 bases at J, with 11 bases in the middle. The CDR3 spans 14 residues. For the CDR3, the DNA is TGTGCCAGCAGCTTAAACGGGGGTCCTTACGAGCAGTACTTC. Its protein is CASSLNGGPYEQYF.

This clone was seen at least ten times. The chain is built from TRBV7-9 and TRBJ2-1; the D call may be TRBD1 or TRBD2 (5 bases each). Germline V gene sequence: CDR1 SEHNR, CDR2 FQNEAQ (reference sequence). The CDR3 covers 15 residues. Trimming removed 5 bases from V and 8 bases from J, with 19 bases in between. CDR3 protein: CASSTRDAPGDEQFF. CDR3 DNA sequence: TGTGCCAGCAGCACCCGGGACGCTCCCGGCGATGAGCAGTTCTTC.

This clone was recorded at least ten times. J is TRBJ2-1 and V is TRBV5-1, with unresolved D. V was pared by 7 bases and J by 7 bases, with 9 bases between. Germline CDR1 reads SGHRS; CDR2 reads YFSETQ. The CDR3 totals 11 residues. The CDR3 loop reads CASQGENEQFF. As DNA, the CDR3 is TGCGCCAGCCAAGGAGAGAATGAGCAGTTCTTC.

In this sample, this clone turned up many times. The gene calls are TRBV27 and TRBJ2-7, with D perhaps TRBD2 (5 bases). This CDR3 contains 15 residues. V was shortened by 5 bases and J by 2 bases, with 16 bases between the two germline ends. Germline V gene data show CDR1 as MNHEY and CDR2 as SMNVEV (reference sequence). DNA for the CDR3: TGTGCCAGCAGTCCCTTTAGCGCTCCAACCTACGAGCAGTACTTC. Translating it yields CASSPFSAPTYEQYF.

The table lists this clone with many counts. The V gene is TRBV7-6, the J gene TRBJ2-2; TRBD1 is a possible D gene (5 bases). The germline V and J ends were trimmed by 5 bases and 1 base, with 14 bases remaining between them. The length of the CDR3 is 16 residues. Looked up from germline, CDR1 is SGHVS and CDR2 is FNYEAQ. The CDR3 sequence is CASSAPAGWNTGELFF. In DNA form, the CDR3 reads TGTGCCAGCAGCGCGCCGGCAGGGTGGAACACCGGGGAGCTGTTTTTT. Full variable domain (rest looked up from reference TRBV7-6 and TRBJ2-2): GAGVSQSPRYKVTKRGQDVALRCDPISGHVSLYWYRQALGQGPEFLTYFNYEAQQDKSGLPNDRFSAERPEGSISTLTIQRTEQRDSAMYRCASSAPAGWNTGELFFGEGSRLTVL.

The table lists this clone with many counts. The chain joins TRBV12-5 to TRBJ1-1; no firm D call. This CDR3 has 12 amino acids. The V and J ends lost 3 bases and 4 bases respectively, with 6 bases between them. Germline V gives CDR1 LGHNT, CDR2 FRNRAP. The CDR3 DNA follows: TGTGCTAGTGGTTTCGTTAGCACTGAAGCTTTCTTT. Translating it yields CASGFVSTEAFF.

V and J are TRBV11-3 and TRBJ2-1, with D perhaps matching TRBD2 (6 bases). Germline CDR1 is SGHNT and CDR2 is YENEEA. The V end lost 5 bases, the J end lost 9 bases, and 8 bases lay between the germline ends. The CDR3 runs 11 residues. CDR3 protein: CASSRGVEQFF. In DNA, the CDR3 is TGTGCCAGCAGCCGCGGGGTTGAGCAGTTCTTC.

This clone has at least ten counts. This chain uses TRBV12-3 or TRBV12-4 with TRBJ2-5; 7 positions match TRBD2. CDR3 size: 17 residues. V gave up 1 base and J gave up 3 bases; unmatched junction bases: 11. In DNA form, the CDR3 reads TGTGCCAGCAGTTTAGTGCCGGCTAGCGGAACCAAAGAGACCCAGTACTTC. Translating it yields CASSLVPASGTKETQYF.

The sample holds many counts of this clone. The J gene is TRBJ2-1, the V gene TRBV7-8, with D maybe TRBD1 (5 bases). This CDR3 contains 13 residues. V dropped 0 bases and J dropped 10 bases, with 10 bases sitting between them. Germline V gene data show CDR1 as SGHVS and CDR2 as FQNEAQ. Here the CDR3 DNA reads TGTGCCAGCAGCTTAGCGTGGGGCAGGGAGCAGTTCTTC. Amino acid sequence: CASSLAWGREQFF.

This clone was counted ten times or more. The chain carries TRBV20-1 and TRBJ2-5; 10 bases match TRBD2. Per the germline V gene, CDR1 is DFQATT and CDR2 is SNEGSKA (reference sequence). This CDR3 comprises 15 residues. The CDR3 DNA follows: TGCAGCGCCCAGGGGAGCGGGGGGGAGATGGAGACCCAGTACTTC. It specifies CSAQGSGGEMETQYF.

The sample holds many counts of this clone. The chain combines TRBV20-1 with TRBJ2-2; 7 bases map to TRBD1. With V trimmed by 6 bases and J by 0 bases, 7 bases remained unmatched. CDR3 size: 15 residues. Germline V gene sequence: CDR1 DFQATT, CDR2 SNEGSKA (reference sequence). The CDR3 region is CSAPSQGANTGELFF. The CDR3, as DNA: TGCAGTGCGCCGTCGCAGGGGGCGAACACCGGGGAGCTGTTTTTT.

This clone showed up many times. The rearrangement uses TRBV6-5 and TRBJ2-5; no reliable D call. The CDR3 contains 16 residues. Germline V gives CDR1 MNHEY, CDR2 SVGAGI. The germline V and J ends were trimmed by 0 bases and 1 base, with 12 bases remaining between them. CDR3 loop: CASSYSVANFQETQYF. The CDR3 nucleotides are TGTGCCAGCAGTTACTCGGTCGCAAACTTCCAAGAGACCCAGTACTTC.

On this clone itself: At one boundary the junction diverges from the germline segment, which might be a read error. CDR3 DNA sequence: TGTGCCATCAGCCAAGATCAGGCAGGCAATCAGCCCCAGCATTTT. It translates to CAISQDQAGNQPQHF. The genes are TRBV3-1 and TRBJ1-5, with unresolved D. Germline values: CDR1 LGHDT, CDR2 YNNKEL (reference sequence). This CDR3 spans 15 amino acids.

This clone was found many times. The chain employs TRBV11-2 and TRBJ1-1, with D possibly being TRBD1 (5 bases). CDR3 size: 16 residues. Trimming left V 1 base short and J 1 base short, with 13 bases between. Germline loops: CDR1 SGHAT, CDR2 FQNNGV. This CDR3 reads CASSLVQTVKNTEAFF. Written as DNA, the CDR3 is TGTGCCAGCAGCTTAGTACAGACAGTTAAGAACACTGAAGCTTTCTTT.